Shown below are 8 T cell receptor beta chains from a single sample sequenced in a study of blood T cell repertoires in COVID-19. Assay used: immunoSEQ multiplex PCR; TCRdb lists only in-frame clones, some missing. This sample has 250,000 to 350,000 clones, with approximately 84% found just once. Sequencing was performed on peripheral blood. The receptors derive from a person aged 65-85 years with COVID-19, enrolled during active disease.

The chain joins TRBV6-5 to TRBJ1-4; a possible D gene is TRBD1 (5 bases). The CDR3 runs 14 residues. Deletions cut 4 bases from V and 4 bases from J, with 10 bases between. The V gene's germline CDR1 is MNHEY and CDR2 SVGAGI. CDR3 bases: TGTGCCAGCAGTTCGCACAGGAATAATGAAAAACTGTTTTTT. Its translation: CASSSHRNNEKLFF.

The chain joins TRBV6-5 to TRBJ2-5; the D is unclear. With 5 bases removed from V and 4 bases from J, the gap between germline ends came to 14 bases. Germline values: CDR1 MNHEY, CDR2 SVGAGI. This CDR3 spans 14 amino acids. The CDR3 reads CASSLQQVTETQYF. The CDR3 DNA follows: TGTGCCAGCAGTCTACAGCAGGTTACAGAGACCCAGTACTTC.

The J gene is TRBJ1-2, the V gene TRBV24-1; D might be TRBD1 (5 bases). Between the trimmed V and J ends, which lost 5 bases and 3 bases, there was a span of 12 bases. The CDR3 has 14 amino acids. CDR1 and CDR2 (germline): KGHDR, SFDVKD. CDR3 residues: CATSGRGLDYGYTF. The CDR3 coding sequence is TGTGCCACCAGTGGGAGGGGCTTAGACTATGGCTACACCTTC.

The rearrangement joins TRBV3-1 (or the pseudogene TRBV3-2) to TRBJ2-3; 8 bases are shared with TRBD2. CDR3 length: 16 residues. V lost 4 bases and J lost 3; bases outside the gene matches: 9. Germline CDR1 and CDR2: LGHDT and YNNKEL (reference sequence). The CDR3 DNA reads TGTGCCAGCAGCCGCCCCGGGGGGGGAAAGACAGATACGCAGTATTTT. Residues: CASSRPGGGKTDTQYF.

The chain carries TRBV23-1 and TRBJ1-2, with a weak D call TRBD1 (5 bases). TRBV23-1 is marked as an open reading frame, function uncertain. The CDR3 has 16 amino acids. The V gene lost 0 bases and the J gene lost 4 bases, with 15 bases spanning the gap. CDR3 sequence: CASSQSRAGNGYGYTF. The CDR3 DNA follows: TGCGCCAGCAGTCAATCTCGAGCAGGGAATGGCTATGGCTACACCTTC.

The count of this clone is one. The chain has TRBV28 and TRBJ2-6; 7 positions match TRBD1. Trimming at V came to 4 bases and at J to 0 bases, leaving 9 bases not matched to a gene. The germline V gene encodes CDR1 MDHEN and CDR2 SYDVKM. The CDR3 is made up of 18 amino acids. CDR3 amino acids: CASSSNTGANSGANVLTF. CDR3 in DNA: TGTGCCAGCAGTTCGAATACAGGGGCCAACTCTGGGGCCAACGTCCTGACTTTC.

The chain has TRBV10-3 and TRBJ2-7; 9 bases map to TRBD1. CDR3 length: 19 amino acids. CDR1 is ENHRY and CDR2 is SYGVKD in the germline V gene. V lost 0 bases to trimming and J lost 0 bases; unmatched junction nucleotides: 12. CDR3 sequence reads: CAISESDPSGQGSSYEQYF. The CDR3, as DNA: TGTGCCATCAGTGAGTCGGACCCCTCCGGACAGGGGAGCTCCTACGAGCAGTACTTC.

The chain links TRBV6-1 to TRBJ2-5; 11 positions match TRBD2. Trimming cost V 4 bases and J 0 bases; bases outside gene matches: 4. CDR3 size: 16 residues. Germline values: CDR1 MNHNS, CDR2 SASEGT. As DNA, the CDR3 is TGTGCCAGCAGTGGCAGGACTAGCGGGCACCAAGAGACCCAGTACTTC. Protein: CASSGRTSGHQETQYF.